Shown below are 22 T cell receptor beta chains from a single sample sequenced in a study of blood T cell repertoires in COVID-19. Method: immunoSEQ multiplex PCR; TCRdb's copy keeps in-frame clones and lacks some. The sample shows 380,000 or so clones, roughly 90% of them seen only once. Sequencing was carried out using PBMCs or T cells enriched from blood (not recorded which). Receptors originate from a woman aged 25-40 years with acute COVID-19.

The chain employs TRBV27 and TRBJ2-7; 13 bases are a match to TRBD2. The junction had 13 bases not matched to a gene; V was cut back by 7 bases and J by 4 bases. CDR1 and CDR2 from the germline V gene are MNHEY and SMNVEV (reference sequence). CDR3 length: 17 residues. The CDR3 bases are TGTGCCAGCAAGCGACTAGCGGGGGGACCCAACAAATACGAGCAGTACTTC. As protein: CASKRLAGGPNKYEQYF.

There are a few counts of this clone. The V and J genes are TRBV12-3 or TRBV12-4 and TRBJ2-1; unclear D gene. V was pared by 8 bases and J by 4 bases, with 12 bases between. There are 13 residues in the CDR3. This CDR3 is CASRGDLYNEQFF. In nucleotides, the CDR3 is TGTGCCAGCCGCGGCGACCTTTACAATGAGCAGTTCTTC.

This chain uses TRBV29-1 with TRBJ2-1; TRBD2 matches at 8 bases. This CDR3 comprises 13 residues. The V segment lost 4 bases and the J segment 7 bases; nucleotides outside the gene matches: 6. CDR1 is SQVTM and CDR2 is ANQGSEA in the germline V gene. Here the CDR3 DNA reads TGCAGCGTTGTAGTGACTAGCGAAAATGAGCAGTTCTTC. Translating it yields CSVVVTSENEQFF.

The rearrangement uses TRBV27 and TRBJ1-5, with 7 positions matching TRBD1. Trimming at V came to 0 bases and at J to 5 bases, leaving 7 bases not matched to a gene. Germline CDR1 and CDR2: MNHEY and SMNVEV (reference sequence). CDR3 length: 16 amino acids. This CDR3 reads CASSLSWTGSDQPQHF. CDR3 DNA: TGTGCCAGCAGTTTATCTTGGACAGGATCCGATCAGCCCCAGCATTTT.

The J gene is TRBJ2-3, the V gene TRBV4-1, with 7 positions matching TRBD2. Germline CDR1 MGHRA, CDR2 YSYEKL. The CDR3 has 15 amino acids. Trimming at V came to 3 bases and at J to 3 bases, leaving 6 bases not matched to a gene. The CDR3 DNA sequence: TGCGCCAGCAGCCAGTGGACTAGTGGGACAGATACGCAGTATTTT. It is translated as CASSQWTSGTDTQYF.

The rearrangement uses TRBV7-9 and TRBJ2-7, with a possible D match to TRBD2 (6 bases). The CDR3 is 14 amino acids. V lost 7 bases to trimming and J lost 1 base, with 14 bases between them. Germline V CDR1 and CDR2: SEHNR, FQNEAQ (reference sequence). Here the CDR3 DNA reads TGTGCCAGCACGCGAGGAGGGAGGTCCTACGAGCAGTACTTC. This translates into CASTRGGRSYEQYF.

The V and J genes are TRBV19 and TRBJ1-1; D may be TRBD1 (5 bases). The CDR3 is made up of 11 amino acids. CDR1 is LNHDA and CDR2 is SQIVND in the germline V gene (reference sequence). CDR3 sequence: CGSGGTTEAFF. The CDR3 nucleotides read TGTGGGTCTGGGGGGACCACTGAAGCTTTCTTT.

The gene calls are TRBV4-2 and TRBJ1-6, with TRBD1 as a possible D gene (5 bases). The germline CDR1 and CDR2 sequences are LGHNA and YNFKEQ. The germline V and J ends were trimmed by 0 bases and 1 base, with 13 bases remaining between them. CDR3 size: 18 residues. CDR3: CASSQEVGGASYNSPLHF. The DNA for the CDR3 is TGTGCCAGCAGCCAAGAGGTCGGGGGAGCATCCTATAATTCACCCCTCCACTTT.

The chain recombines TRBV4-1 with TRBJ1-2; TRBD1 matches at 7 bases. The CDR3 totals 14 residues. The germline gives CDR1 MGHRA, CDR2 YSYEKL. J lost 7 bases, V lost 2 bases, and 7 bases had no gene match. The CDR3 is CASSQNRGISGYTF. CDR3 nucleotides: TGCGCCAGCAGCCAAAACAGGGGAATCTCTGGCTACACCTTC.

The chain carries TRBV28 and TRBJ2-2; TRBD1 matches at 9 bases. V shed 5 bases, J shed 2 bases, and the junction held 12 bases outside the gene matches. CDR3 length: 18 amino acids. Germline V gives CDR1 MDHEN, CDR2 SYDVKM. CDR3 in amino acids: CASSTQPGQGRNTGELFF. As DNA, the CDR3 is TGTGCCAGCAGTACTCAGCCGGGACAGGGTCGTAACACCGGGGAGCTGTTTTTT. Full variable domain (remainder filled in from reference TRBV28 and TRBJ2-2): DVKVTQSSRYLVKRTGEKVFLECVQDMDHENMFWYRQDPGLGLRLIYFSYDVKMKEKGDIPEGYSVSREKKERFSLILESASTNQTSMYLCASSTQPGQGRNTGELFFGEGSRLTVL.

The V gene is TRBV5-5, the J gene TRBJ1-2; D uncertain. Germline V gene lookup returns CDR1 SGHKS and CDR2 YYEKEE (reference sequence). The CDR3 is 16 amino acids. Deletions cut 2 bases from V and 5 bases from J, with 19 bases between. CDR3 DNA: TGTGCCAGCAGCTTTCGGGAAAGTGGAGAAATTTATGGCTACACCTTC. It is translated as CASSFRESGEIYGYTF.

This CDR3 is CASSSYRAPSYNEQFF. CDR3 sequence (DNA): TGTGCCAGCAGTAGCTACAGAGCACCCTCCTACAATGAGCAGTTCTTC. This rearrangement joins TRBV27 to TRBJ2-1, with unresolved D. Germline-derived CDR1 and CDR2 are MNHEY and SMNVEV (reference sequence). The V gene lost 5 bases and the J gene lost 0 bases, with 14 bases spanning the gap. The CDR3 sequence is 16 residues long.

The rearrangement links TRBV27 to TRBJ1-4, with TRBD1 as a possible D gene (6 bases). Germline V lookup: CDR1 MNHEY, CDR2 SMNVEV (reference sequence). The length of the CDR3 is 14 residues. The V end was cut by 4 bases, the J end by 2 bases, with 8 bases between. The CDR3 sequence: CASSSRGTNEKLFF. In nucleotides, the CDR3 is TGTGCCAGCAGTTCCAGGGGTACTAATGAAAAACTGTTTTTT. Drawing the rest from reference TRBV27 and TRBJ1-4, the complete variable domain is EAQVTQNPRYLITVTGKKLTVTCSQNMNHEYMSWYRQDPGLGLRQIYYSMNVEVTDKGDVPEGYKVSRKEKRNFPLILESPSPNQTSLYFCASSSRGTNEKLFFGSGTQLSVL.

This clone was counted a single time. This rearrangement joins TRBV7-9 to TRBJ1-4, with no clear D. This CDR3 has 15 amino acids. Germline-derived CDR1 and CDR2 are SEHNR and FQNEAQ (reference sequence). The germline V and J ends were trimmed by 5 bases and 8 bases, with 18 bases remaining between them. The CDR3 sequence: CASSRSGSPAEKLFF. CDR3 DNA sequence: TGTGCCAGCAGCCGATCCGGGTCCCCCGCCGAAAAACTGTTTTTT. Filled out from reference TRBV7-9 and TRBJ1-4, the complete variable domain reads DTGVSQNPRHKITKRGQNVTFRCDPISEHNRLYWYRQTLGQGPEFLTYFQNEAQLEKSRLLSDRFSAERPKGSFSTLEIQRTEQGDSAMYLCASSRSGSPAEKLFFGSGTQLSVL.

The chain links TRBV28 to TRBJ1-5, with D uncertain. The V gene lost 5 bases and the J gene lost 4 bases, with 6 bases spanning the gap. Germline CDR1 and CDR2: MDHEN and SYDVKM. This CDR3 spans 12 amino acids. The CDR3 DNA sequence: TGTGCCAGCAGTCAGTTAAATCAGCCCCAGCATTTT. Translation gives CASSQLNQPQHF.

In its sample, this clone was seen once. The J gene is TRBJ2-7, the V gene TRBV2, with D possibly being TRBD1 (6 bases). Looked up from germline, CDR1 is SNHLY and CDR2 is FYNNEI. This CDR3 is built from 15 residues. Trimming removed 3 bases from V and 4 bases from J, with 16 bases in between. DNA for the CDR3: TGTGCCAGCAGTGATCCTGGACAGACTGGTTACGAGCAGTACTTC. Translating gives CASSDPGQTGYEQYF.

This sequence joins TRBV27 and TRBJ1-1; tentatively, D is TRBD1 (6 bases). There are 13 residues in the CDR3. Trimming left V 6 bases short and J 4 bases short, with 12 bases between. Germline V gene data show CDR1 as MNHEY and CDR2 as SMNVEV (reference sequence). CDR3 residues: CASREQGGTEAFF. CDR3 DNA sequence: TGTGCCAGCAGGGAACAGGGTGGCACTGAAGCTTTCTTT.

This chain uses TRBV30 with TRBJ1-2, with 9 bases matching TRBD1. Germline lookup yields CDR1 GTSNPN and CDR2 SVGIG (reference sequence). The ends lost 5 bases at V and 5 bases at J; junction bases unmatched: 6. This CDR3 has 13 amino acids. CDR3 sequence reads: CAWGQGPKYGYTF. DNA for the CDR3: TGTGCCTGGGGACAGGGGCCAAAATATGGCTACACCTTC.

The chain has TRBV3-1 (or the pseudogene TRBV3-2) and TRBJ2-5; perhaps TRBD1 as D (6 bases). The CDR3 spans 16 residues. Germline CDR1 reads LGHDT; CDR2 reads YNNKEL (reference sequence). The V gene lost 4 bases and the J gene lost 3 bases, with 18 bases spanning the gap. The CDR3 region has the DNA TGTGCCAGCAGCCCCGAACCACAGGGCGGAAAAGAGACCCAGTACTTC. Its protein product is CASSPEPQGGKETQYF.

This rearrangement joins TRBV20-1 to TRBJ2-7; TRBD1 matches 7 bases. CDR1 and CDR2 (germline): DFQATT, SNEGSKA (reference sequence). The CDR3 has 14 amino acids. V dropped 3 bases and J dropped 4; count of bases not matched to a gene: 9. DNA for the CDR3: TGCAGTGCTAGTGAGGGGGCGGCAGGGTACGAGCAGTACTTC. This encodes CSASEGAAGYEQYF.

V and J are TRBV19 and TRBJ1-2; no reliable D call. The germline V gene has CDR1 LNHDA and CDR2 SQIVND (reference sequence). This CDR3 is built from 14 residues. With 0 bases removed from V and 10 bases from J, the gap between germline ends came to 15 bases. CDR3 region: CASSIDPVIGIYTF. In nucleotides, the CDR3 is TGTGCCAGTAGTATAGATCCGGTTATCGGGATCTACACCTTC.

Only one count was recorded for this clone. The V gene is TRBV7-8, the J gene TRBJ2-7; 9 positions agree with TRBD1. Per germline, CDR1 SGHVS and CDR2 FQNEAQ. The CDR3 is made up of 17 amino acids. V trimming: 3 bases; J trimming: 6 bases; junction bases outside the gene matches: 15. CDR3 in DNA: TGTGCCAGCAGCTTTTCTAGGACAGGGGAAGGTAGGGGCGAGCAGTACTTC. This gives the protein CASSFSRTGEGRGEQYF.